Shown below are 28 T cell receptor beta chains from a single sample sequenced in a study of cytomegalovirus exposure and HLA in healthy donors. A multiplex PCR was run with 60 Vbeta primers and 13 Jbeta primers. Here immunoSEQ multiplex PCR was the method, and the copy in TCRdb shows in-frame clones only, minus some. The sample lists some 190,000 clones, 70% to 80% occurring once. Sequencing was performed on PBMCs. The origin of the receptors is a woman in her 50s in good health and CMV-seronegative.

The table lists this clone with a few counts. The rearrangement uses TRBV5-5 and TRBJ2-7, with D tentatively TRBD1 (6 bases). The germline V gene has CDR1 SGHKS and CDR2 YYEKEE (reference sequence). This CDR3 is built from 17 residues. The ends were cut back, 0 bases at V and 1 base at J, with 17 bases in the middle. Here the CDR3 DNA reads TGTGCCAGCAGCTTGGAATGGGCAGGGGTTAGGTCCTACGAGCAGTACTTC. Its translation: CASSLEWAGVRSYEQYF. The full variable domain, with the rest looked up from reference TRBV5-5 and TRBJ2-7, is DAGVTQSPTHLIKTRGQQVTLRCSPISGHKSVSWYQQVLGQGPQFIFQYYEKEERGRGNFPDRFSARQFPNYSSELNVNALLLGDSALYLCASSLEWAGVRSYEQYFGPGTRLTVT.

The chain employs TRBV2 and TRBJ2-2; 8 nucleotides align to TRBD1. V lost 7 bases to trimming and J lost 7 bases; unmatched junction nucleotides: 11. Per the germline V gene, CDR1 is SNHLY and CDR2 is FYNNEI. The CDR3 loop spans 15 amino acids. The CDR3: CASTSRGPIDGELFF. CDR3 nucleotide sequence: TGTGCCAGCACGTCCAGGGGGCCGATAGACGGGGAGCTGTTTTTT.

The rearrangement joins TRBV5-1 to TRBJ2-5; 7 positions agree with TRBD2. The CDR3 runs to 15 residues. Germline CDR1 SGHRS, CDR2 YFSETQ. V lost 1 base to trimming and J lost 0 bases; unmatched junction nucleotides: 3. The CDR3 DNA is TGCGCCAGCAGCTTGACAGCGGGGAACCAAGAGACCCAGTACTTC. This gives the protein CASSLTAGNQETQYF.

The CDR3 DNA follows: TGCGCCAGCAGCTTATACAGGGGGGCGAACACTGAAGCTTTCTTT. This sequence encodes CASSLYRGANTEAFF. V and J are TRBV5-1 and TRBJ1-1; 8 bases are a match to TRBD1. CDR3 length equals 15 residues. Germline values: CDR1 SGHRS, CDR2 YFSETQ. Trimming at V came to 2 bases and at J to 1 base, leaving 4 bases not matched to a gene. The whole variable domain, filled in from reference TRBV5-1 and TRBJ1-1, reads KAGVTQTPRYLIKTRGQQVTLSCSPISGHRSVSWYQQTPGQGLQFLFEYFSETQRNKGNFPGRFSGRQFSNSRSEMNVSTLELGDSALYLCASSLYRGANTEAFFGQGTRLTVV.

This chain's CDR3 is CASSLELHRGEQYF. DNA of the CDR3: TGCGCCAGCAGCTTGGAATTGCACCGCGGGGAGCAGTACTTC. The genes are TRBV5-1 and TRBJ2-7; TRBD2 might be the D (5 bases). V lost 0 bases and J lost 7, with 14 bases in between. This CDR3 is 14 amino acids long. The germline gives CDR1 SGHRS, CDR2 YFSETQ.

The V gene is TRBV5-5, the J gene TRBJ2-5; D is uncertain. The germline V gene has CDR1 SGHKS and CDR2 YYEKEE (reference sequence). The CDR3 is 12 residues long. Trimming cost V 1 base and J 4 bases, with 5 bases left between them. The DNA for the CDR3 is TGTGCCAGCAGCTTGAAGCGAGAGACCCAGTACTTC. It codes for CASSLKRETQYF.

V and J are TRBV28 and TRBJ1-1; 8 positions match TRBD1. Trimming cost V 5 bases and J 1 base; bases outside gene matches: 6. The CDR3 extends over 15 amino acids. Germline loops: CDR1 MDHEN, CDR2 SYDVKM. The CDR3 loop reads CASSTAGGWNTEAFF. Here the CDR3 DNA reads TGTGCCAGCAGTACCGCAGGGGGCTGGAACACTGAAGCTTTCTTT. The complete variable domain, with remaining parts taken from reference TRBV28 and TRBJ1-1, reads DVKVTQSSRYLVKRTGEKVFLECVQDMDHENMFWYRQDPGLGLRLIYFSYDVKMKEKGDIPEGYSVSREKKERFSLILESASTNQTSMYLCASSTAGGWNTEAFFGQGTRLTVV.

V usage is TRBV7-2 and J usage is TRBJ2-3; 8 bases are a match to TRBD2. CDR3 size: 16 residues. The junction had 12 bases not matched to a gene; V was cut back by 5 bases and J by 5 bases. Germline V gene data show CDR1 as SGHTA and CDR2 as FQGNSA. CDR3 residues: CASSANTRGVGDTQYF. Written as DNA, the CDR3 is TGTGCCAGCAGCGCGAATACGCGGGGGGTTGGAGATACGCAGTATTTT.

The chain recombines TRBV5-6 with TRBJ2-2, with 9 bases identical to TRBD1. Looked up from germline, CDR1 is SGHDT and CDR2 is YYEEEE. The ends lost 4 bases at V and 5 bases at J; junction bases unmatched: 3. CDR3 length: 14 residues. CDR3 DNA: TGTGCCAGCAGCCAGACAGGGGGGACCGGGGAGCTGTTTTTT. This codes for CASSQTGGTGELFF.

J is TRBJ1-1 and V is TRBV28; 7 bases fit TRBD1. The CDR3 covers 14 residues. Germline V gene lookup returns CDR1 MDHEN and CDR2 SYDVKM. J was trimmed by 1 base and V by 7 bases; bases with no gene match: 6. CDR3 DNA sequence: TGTGCCAGCATCCCGGGACAGCGGAACACTGAAGCTTTCTTT. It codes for CASIPGQRNTEAFF.

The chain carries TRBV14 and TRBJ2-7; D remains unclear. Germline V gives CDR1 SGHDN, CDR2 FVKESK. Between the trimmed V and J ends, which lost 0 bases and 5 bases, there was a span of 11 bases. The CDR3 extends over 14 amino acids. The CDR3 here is CASSQELSTHEQYF. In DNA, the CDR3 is TGTGCCAGCAGCCAAGAACTATCCACCCACGAGCAGTACTTC.

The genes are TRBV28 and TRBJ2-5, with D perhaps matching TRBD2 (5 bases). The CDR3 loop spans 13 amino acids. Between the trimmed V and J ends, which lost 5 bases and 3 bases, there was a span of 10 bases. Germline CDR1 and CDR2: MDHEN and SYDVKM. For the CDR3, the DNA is TGTGCCAGCAGTCTGCTGGGAGAAGAGACCCAGTACTTC. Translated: CASSLLGEETQYF.

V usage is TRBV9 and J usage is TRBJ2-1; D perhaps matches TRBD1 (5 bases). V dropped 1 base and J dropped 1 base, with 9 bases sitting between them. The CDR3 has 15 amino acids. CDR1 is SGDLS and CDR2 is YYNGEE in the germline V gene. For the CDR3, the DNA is TGTGCCAGCAGCGTAACAGGAATTTCCTACAATGAGCAGTTCTTC. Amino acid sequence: CASSVTGISYNEQFF.

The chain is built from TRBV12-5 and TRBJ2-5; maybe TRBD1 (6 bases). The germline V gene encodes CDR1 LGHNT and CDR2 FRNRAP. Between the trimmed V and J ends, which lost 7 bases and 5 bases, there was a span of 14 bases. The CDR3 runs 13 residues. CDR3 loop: CASATGSRETQYF. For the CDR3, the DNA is TGTGCTAGTGCCACAGGGTCACGGGAGACCCAGTACTTC.

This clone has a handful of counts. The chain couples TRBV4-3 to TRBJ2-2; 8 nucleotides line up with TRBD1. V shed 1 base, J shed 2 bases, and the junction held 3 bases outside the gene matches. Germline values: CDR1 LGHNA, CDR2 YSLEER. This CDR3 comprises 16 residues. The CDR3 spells CASSQGGTGNTGELFF. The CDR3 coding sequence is TGCGCCAGCAGCCAAGGGGGGACAGGCAACACCGGGGAGCTGTTTTTT.

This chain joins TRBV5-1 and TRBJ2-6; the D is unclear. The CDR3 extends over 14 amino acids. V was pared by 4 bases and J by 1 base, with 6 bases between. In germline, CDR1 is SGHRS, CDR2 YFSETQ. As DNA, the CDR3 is TGCGCCAGCAGCGGAGTGTCTGGGGCCAACGTCCTGACTTTC. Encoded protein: CASSGVSGANVLTF.

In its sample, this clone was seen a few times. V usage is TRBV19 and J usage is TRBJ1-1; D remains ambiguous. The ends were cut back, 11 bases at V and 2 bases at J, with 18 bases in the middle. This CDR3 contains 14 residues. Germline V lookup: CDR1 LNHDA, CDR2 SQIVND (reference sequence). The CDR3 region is CASEVRGGNTEAFF. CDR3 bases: TGTGCCTCCGAAGTCCGGGGAGGAAACACTGAAGCTTTCTTT.

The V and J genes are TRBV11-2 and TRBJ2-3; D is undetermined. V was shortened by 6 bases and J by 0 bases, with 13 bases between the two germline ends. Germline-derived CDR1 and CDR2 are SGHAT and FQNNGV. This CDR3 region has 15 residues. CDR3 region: CASRLTPTSTDTQYF. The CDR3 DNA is TGTGCCAGCAGGTTGACCCCGACTAGCACAGATACGCAGTATTTT. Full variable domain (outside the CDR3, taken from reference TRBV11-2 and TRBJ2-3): EAGVAQSPRYKIIEKRQSVAFWCNPISGHATLYWYQQILGQGPKLLIQFQNNGVVDDSQLPKDRFSAERLKGVDSTLKIQPAKLEDSAVYLCASRLTPTSTDTQYFGPGTRLTVL.

CDR3 sequence: CASRRALQGNTEAFF. The CDR3 nucleotides are TGTGCCAGCCGGCGAGCGTTACAGGGGAACACTGAAGCTTTCTTT. This chain connects TRBV28 to TRBJ1-1, with D possibly TRBD1 on 6 matching bases. The germline V gene encodes CDR1 MDHEN and CDR2 SYDVKM. The V gene lost 8 bases and the J gene lost 1 base, with 17 bases spanning the gap. The CDR3 runs 15 residues.

CDR3 bases: TGCGCCAGCAGCTTGGATAGCGGGAGACGCAATGAGCAGTTCTTC. Its protein product is CASSLDSGRRNEQFF. The genes are TRBV5-1 and TRBJ2-1, with 9 bases identical to TRBD2. Unmatched junction bases numbered 4, after V lost 0 bases and J lost 6 bases. The length of the CDR3 is 15 residues. Germline assignment: CDR1 SGHRS and CDR2 YFSETQ. Full variable domain (rest looked up from reference TRBV5-1 and TRBJ2-1): KAGVTQTPRYLIKTRGQQVTLSCSPISGHRSVSWYQQTPGQGLQFLFEYFSETQRNKGNFPGRFSGRQFSNSRSEMNVSTLELGDSALYLCASSLDSGRRNEQFFGPGTRLTVL.

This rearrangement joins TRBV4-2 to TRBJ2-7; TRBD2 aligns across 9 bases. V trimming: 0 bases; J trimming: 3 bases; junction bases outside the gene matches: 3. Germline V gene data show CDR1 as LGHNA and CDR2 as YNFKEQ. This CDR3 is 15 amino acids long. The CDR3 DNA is TGTGCCAGCAGCCAAGAGAAGACTAGCGGCTACGAGCAGTACTTC. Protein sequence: CASSQEKTSGYEQYF.

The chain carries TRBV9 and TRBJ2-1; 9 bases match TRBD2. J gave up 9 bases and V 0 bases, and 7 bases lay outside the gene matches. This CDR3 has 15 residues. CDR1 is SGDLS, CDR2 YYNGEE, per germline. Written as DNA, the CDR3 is TGTGCCAGCAGCGTAGGAGTAGCGGGAGTAGGTGAGCAGTTCTTC. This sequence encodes CASSVGVAGVGEQFF. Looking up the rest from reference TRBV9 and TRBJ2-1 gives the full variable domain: DSGVTQTPKHLITATGQRVTLRCSPRSGDLSVYWYQQSLDQGLQFLIQYYNGEERAKGNILERFSAQQFPDLHSELNLSSLELGDSALYFCASSVGVAGVGEQFFGPGTRLTVL.

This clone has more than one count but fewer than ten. The CDR3 nucleotides are TGCGCCAGCAGCCAAGAGAGTACCCCCCACACCGGGGAGCTGTTTTTT. Residues: CASSQESTPHTGELFF. The genes are TRBV4-3 and TRBJ2-2; the D is unclear. CDR1 is LGHNA, CDR2 YSLEER, per germline. The CDR3 is 16 residues long. V was clipped by 0 bases and J by 3 bases, with 11 bases between them.

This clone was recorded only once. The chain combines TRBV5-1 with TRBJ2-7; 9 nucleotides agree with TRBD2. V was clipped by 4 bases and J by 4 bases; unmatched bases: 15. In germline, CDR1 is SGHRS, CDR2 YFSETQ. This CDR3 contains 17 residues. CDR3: CASSPGSSGKGVYEQYF. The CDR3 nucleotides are TGCGCCAGCAGCCCTGGCTCTAGCGGGAAGGGGGTTTACGAGCAGTACTTC.

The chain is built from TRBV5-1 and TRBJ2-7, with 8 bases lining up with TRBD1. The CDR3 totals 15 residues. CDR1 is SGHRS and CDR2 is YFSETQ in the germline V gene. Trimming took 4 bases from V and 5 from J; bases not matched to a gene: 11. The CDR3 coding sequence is TGCGCCAGCAGCCTGATAAAGGACAGGGTCGACGAGCAGTACTTC. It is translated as CASSLIKDRVDEQYF.

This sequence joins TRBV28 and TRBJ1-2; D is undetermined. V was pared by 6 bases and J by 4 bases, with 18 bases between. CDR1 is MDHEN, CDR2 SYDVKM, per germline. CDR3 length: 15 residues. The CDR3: CASRPRRGSSYGYTF. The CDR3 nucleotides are TGTGCCAGCAGACCGCGCCGTGGGAGCTCCTATGGCTACACCTTC.

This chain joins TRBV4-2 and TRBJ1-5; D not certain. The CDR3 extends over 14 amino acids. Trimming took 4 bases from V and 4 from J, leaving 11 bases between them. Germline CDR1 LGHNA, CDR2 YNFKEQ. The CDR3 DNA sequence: TGTGCCAGCAGCCTGGCTCGGGGAAATCAGCCCCAGCATTTT. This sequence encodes CASSLARGNQPQHF.

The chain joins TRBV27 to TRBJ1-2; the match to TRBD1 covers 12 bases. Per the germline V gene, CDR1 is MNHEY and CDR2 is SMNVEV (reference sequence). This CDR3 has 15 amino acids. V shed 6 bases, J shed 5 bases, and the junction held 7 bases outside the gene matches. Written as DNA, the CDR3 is TGTGCCAGCAGCGTACCGGGACAGGGGGCTTATGGCTACACCTTC. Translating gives CASSVPGQGAYGYTF.